This is a list of T cell receptor beta chains from one sample in a study of T cells in Graves' hyperthyroidism and ophthalmopathy. In TCRdb, the multiplex PCR reads were re-called with MiXCR into one record per CDR3 protein. The table has about 600,000 distinct CDR3 sequences, more than 15% seen once; the top ten hold around 3.5%. Material for sequencing was blood. These receptors were taken from a woman between 40 and 55 years old with Graves' ophthalmopathy. CDR3s include the opening cysteine and the closing phenylalanine or tryptophan. Fields, in order: V gene, CDR3 length, CDR3 protein.

V: TRBV11-1
length: 14
CDR3: CASSLGVTQETQYF

V: TRBV10-3
length: 14
CDR3: CAISEVTQGNGYTF

V: TRBV5-1
length: 15
CDR3: CASSPGWGSNSPLHF

V: TRBV5-1
length: 15
CDR3: CASSLGAAGNTEAFF

V: TRBV20-1
length: 16
CDR3: CSAREWGGTGRYEQYF

V: TRBV5-1
length: 12
CDR3: CATTEVGGELFF

V: TRBV9
length: 15
CDR3: CASSVSRDSFYGYTF

V: TRBV20-1
length: 14
CDR3: CSAYPGGENTEAFF

V: TRBV10-3
length: 14
CDR3: CAAAPGTGNDEQYF

V: TRBV4-1
length: 16
CDR3: CASSQGGSGGTWTQYF

V: TRBV2
length: 13
CDR3: CAESGTSQETQYF

V: TRBV6-1
length: 13
CDR3: CASLQGEYTEAFF

V: TRBV5-1
length: 15
CDR3: CASGQTSGAPDTQYF

V: TRBV5-1
length: 15
CDR3: CASRLELQDSYEQYF

V: TRBV5-6
length: 14
CDR3: CASSLVASTGELFF

V: TRBV19
length: 13
CDR3: CASQAGAPDTQYF

V: TRBV3-1
length: 14
CDR3: CASSQGGGADTQYF

V: TRBV11-2
length: 12
CDR3: CASSLVTAKLFF

V: TRBV7-9
length: 17
CDR3: CASSPVTGTGGLYEQYF

V: TRBV29-1
length: 15
CDR3: CSVEDGGSGLGEQYF

V: TRBV5-6
length: 19
CDR3: CASSYLGPRGLAGVDEQFF

V: TRBV29-1
length: 15
CDR3: CSVGKVEVTQETQYF

V: TRBV2
length: 14
CDR3: CASTGDGRGGGYTF

V: TRBV19
length: 12
CDR3: CASSDQGSPLHF

V: TRBV11-3
length: 15
CDR3: CASSRTSGSTNEQFF